These 30 T cell receptor beta chains were sequenced from one sample in a study of blood T cell repertoires in COVID-19. The table came from immunoSEQ multiplex PCR; TCRdb's copy has only in-frame clones and leaves some out. In the table there are 160,000 or so clones, roughly four fifths of which are singletons. Sequencing input: peripheral blood. The receptor set was obtained from a man in his sixties with active or convalescent COVID-19.

The chain uses TRBV5-1 and TRBJ2-7; TRBD2 is a possible D gene (5 bases). CDR3 length equals 13 residues. Germline lookup yields CDR1 SGHRS and CDR2 YFSETQ. V dropped 4 bases and J dropped 2 bases, with 10 bases sitting between them. CDR3 nucleotides: TGCGCCAGCAGCGCGAGCGGTCCCTACGAGCAGTACTTC. Protein: CASSASGPYEQYF.

Here the CDR3 DNA reads TGTGCCAGCAGCCAAGTGACAGGGGAGTCGGGCGGCTATGGCTACACCTTC. The encoded protein is CASSQVTGESGGYGYTF. This chain uses TRBV3-1 (or the pseudogene TRBV3-2) with TRBJ1-2; 8 nucleotides align to TRBD1. From germline, CDR1 is LGHDT and CDR2 YNNKEL (reference sequence). After removal of 1 base from V and 4 bases from J, the junction contained 11 bases not matched to a gene. This CDR3 spans 17 amino acids.

J is TRBJ2-1 and V is TRBV5-1; no reliable D call. Germline CDR1 SGHRS, CDR2 YFSETQ. The CDR3 loop spans 15 amino acids. Trimming shortened V by 1 base and J by 5 bases, and 13 bases separated the two germline ends. This CDR3 is CASSLKVRRNNEQFF. The CDR3 nucleotides read TGCGCCAGCAGCTTGAAAGTGCGGCGGAACAATGAGCAGTTCTTC.

The chain joins TRBV11-3 to TRBJ1-1; 9 nucleotides agree with TRBD1. V lost 3 bases and J lost 7; bases outside the gene matches: 6. Germline-derived CDR1 and CDR2 are SGHNT and YENEEA. The CDR3 loop spans 14 amino acids. CDR3 coding DNA: TGTGCCAGCAGCTTGGACAGGGGCGCAGGTGAAGCTTTCTTT. Translating gives CASSLDRGAGEAFF.

The chain joins TRBV21-1 to TRBJ2-7; whether TRBD2, the table's D call, matches the DNA was not checked. TRBV21-1 is a listed pseudogene. The CDR3 runs 15 residues. The CDR3, as DNA: TGTGCCAGCAGTTTGAGGGCAGATCCCTACTACGAGCAGTACTTC. Its protein is CASSLRADPYYEQYF.

The rearrangement links TRBV11-3 to TRBJ1-3, with TRBD1 as a possible D gene (5 bases). The CDR3 has 19 amino acids. Germline-derived CDR1 and CDR2 are SGHNT and YENEEA. Trimming removed 4 bases from V and 0 bases from J, with 22 bases in between. CDR3 sequence (DNA): TGTGCCAGCAGCTCAACTAGGGACTCTGACGCACACTCTGGAAACACCATATATTTT. Amino acids: CASSSTRDSDAHSGNTIYF.

The chain combines TRBV6-1 with TRBJ2-1, with D possibly matching TRBD1 (5 bases). This CDR3 is built from 17 residues. Germline values: CDR1 MNHNS, CDR2 SASEGT. V shed 4 bases and J shed 4 bases, with 20 bases lying between them. The CDR3 spells CASSAHLQGSGYNEQFF. CDR3 DNA: TGTGCCAGCAGTGCTCACCTCCAGGGATCTGGGTACAATGAGCAGTTCTTC.

This clone was observed once. The chain recombines TRBV28 with TRBJ2-1, with D possibly matching TRBD2 (6 bases). V was trimmed by 7 bases and J by 9 bases, leaving 22 bases between them. CDR1 is MDHEN, CDR2 SYDVKM, per germline. The CDR3 is made up of 15 amino acids. In DNA form, the CDR3 reads TGTGCCAGCACTACAACGGGACTCCCCGGGGGTGAGCAGTTCTTC. Translating gives CASTTTGLPGGEQFF.

This sequence joins TRBV29-1 and TRBJ1-1; no reliable D call. CDR1 is SQVTM and CDR2 is ANQGSEA in the germline V gene. The V end was cut by 8 bases, the J end by 6 bases, with 16 bases between. This CDR3 region has 12 residues. CDR3 sequence: CSTTGGGPEAFF. The DNA for the CDR3 is TGCAGCACGACCGGCGGAGGTCCTGAAGCTTTCTTT. The full variable domain, rest sourced from reference TRBV29-1 and TRBJ1-1, is SAVISQKPSRDICQRGTSLTIQCQVDSQVTMMFWYRQQPGQSLTLIATANQGSEATYESGFVIDKFPISRPNLTFSTLTVSNMSPEDSSIYLCSTTGGGPEAFFGQGTRLTVV.

This chain connects TRBV7-2 to TRBJ1-6; D not resolved. Trimming took off 4 bases at V and 0 bases at J, with 10 bases between the two ends. This CDR3 has 16 residues. The germline V gene has CDR1 SGHTA and CDR2 FQGNSA. CDR3 protein: CASSYVEHSYNSPLHF. CDR3 DNA: TGTGCCAGCAGCTACGTAGAGCACTCCTATAATTCACCCCTCCACTTT.

CDR3 sequence (DNA): TGTGCCAGCAGCTCAAGCCGGGAGGATGAAAAACTGTTTTTT. This encodes CASSSSREDEKLFF. The rearrangement links TRBV7-3 to TRBJ1-4; D not certain. V lost 4 bases, J lost 6 bases, and 12 bases lay in between. The V gene's germline CDR1 is SGHTA and CDR2 FQGTGA. This CDR3 contains 14 residues.

There are a few counts of this clone. CDR3 loop: CASSATTASYEQYF. The CDR3 region has the DNA TGCGCCAGCAGCGCTACGACAGCCTCCTACGAGCAGTACTTC. V gene TRBV5-1 combines with J gene TRBJ2-7; weak D call: TRBD1 (5 bases). V lost 4 bases and J lost 0, with 11 bases in between. The CDR3 loop spans 14 amino acids. Germline V lookup: CDR1 SGHRS, CDR2 YFSETQ.

The V call is TRBV3-1 (or the pseudogene TRBV3-2), the J call TRBJ2-5, with 10 nucleotides matching TRBD1. The V segment lost 3 bases and the J segment 4 bases; nucleotides outside the gene matches: 5. Germline loops: CDR1 LGHDT, CDR2 YNNKEL (reference sequence). The CDR3 is made up of 15 amino acids. The CDR3 spells CASSHRDRGAETQYF. The CDR3 DNA sequence: TGTGCCAGCAGCCACCGGGACAGGGGTGCAGAGACCCAGTACTTC.

For the CDR3, the DNA is TGCGCCAGCAGCCCTACAGGGAACTATGGCTACACCTTC. Its protein product is CASSPTGNYGYTF. The V call is TRBV5-1, the J call TRBJ1-2; D possibly corresponds to TRBD1 (6 bases). CDR1 and CDR2 (germline): SGHRS, YFSETQ. This CDR3 has 13 residues. Trimming cost V 4 bases and J 2 bases, with 9 bases left between them. Looking up the rest from reference TRBV5-1 and TRBJ1-2 gives the full variable domain: KAGVTQTPRYLIKTRGQQVTLSCSPISGHRSVSWYQQTPGQGLQFLFEYFSETQRNKGNFPGRFSGRQFSNSRSEMNVSTLELGDSALYLCASSPTGNYGYTFGSGTRLTVV.

This clone was recorded only once. V usage is TRBV10-2 and J usage is TRBJ2-3, with a tentative D call TRBD1 (6 bases). The ends were cut back, 5 bases at V and 3 bases at J, with 15 bases in the middle. The CDR3 runs to 15 residues. The germline gives CDR1 WSHSY, CDR2 SAAADI. The CDR3 nucleotides read TGCGCCAGCAGTCCAGGGGAATTGAGAACAGATACGCAGTATTTT. As protein: CASSPGELRTDTQYF.

V gene TRBV28 combines with J gene TRBJ2-5; 10 nucleotides align to TRBD2. Germline V gene lookup returns CDR1 MDHEN and CDR2 SYDVKM. The CDR3 covers 17 residues. V gave up 5 bases and J gave up 5 bases; unmatched junction bases: 14. The CDR3 DNA sequence: TGTGCCAGCAGTAGTATAGCGGGAGGACACGGGTGGGAGACCCAGTACTTC. Its translation is CASSSIAGGHGWETQYF.

The rearrangement uses TRBV5-4 and TRBJ1-4, with TRBD1 matching 8 bases. The CDR3 consists of 15 residues. Germline V gene lookup returns CDR1 SGHNT and CDR2 YYREEE (reference sequence). J was trimmed by 5 bases and V by 4 bases; bases with no gene match: 7. The CDR3 nucleotides are TGTGCCAGCAGCACCCAGGGGGCGTTGAATGAAAAACTGTTTTTT. This encodes CASSTQGALNEKLFF.

The CDR3 DNA reads TGCGCCAGCAGAGAGACAGGGGCGGTAAATCAGCCCCAGCATTTT. Its protein product is CASRETGAVNQPQHF. The chain links TRBV5-1 to TRBJ1-5; TRBD1 aligns across 8 bases. V lost 5 bases, J lost 4 bases, and 8 bases stayed unmatched. The CDR3 consists of 15 residues. From germline, CDR1 is SGHRS and CDR2 YFSETQ.

This chain uses TRBV3-1 (or the pseudogene TRBV3-2) with TRBJ2-5, with 7 nucleotides matching TRBD1. V lost 4 bases to trimming and J lost 3 bases; unmatched junction nucleotides: 11. Germline values: CDR1 LGHDT, CDR2 YNNKEL (reference sequence). This CDR3 is 16 amino acids long. The CDR3 region is CASSPLSPGQKETQYF. The DNA for the CDR3 is TGTGCCAGCAGCCCGCTCAGCCCGGGACAGAAAGAGACCCAGTACTTC.

This clone was found once. This chain links TRBV5-1 with TRBJ2-7; 12 positions match TRBD2. This CDR3 comprises 15 residues. V was clipped by 4 bases and J by 1 base; unmatched bases: 3. From germline, CDR1 is SGHRS and CDR2 YFSETQ. CDR3 sequence (DNA): TGCGCCAGCAGCACAGGGACTAGCGGGTCCTACGAGCAGTACTTC. Its translation: CASSTGTSGSYEQYF.

V and J are TRBV6-6 and TRBJ1-5; no clear D gene. Germline CDR1 is MNHNY and CDR2 is SVGAGI (reference sequence). V was clipped by 6 bases and J by 3 bases, with 6 bases between them. CDR3 length: 12 residues. CDR3 DNA sequence: TGTGCCAGCAGCGTTCCCAATCAGCCCCAGCATTTT. This translates into CASSVPNQPQHF.

This chain connects TRBV29-1 to TRBJ2-3; weak D call: TRBD1 (6 bases). This CDR3 is built from 12 residues. V lost 5 bases and J 1 base, leaving 7 bases between the germline ends. CDR1 and CDR2 (germline): SQVTM, ANQGSEA. The CDR3 DNA reads as TGCAGCGTTAGACAGGGCACAGATACGCAGTATTTT. It specifies CSVRQGTDTQYF.

This chain uses TRBV4-1 with TRBJ1-1; TRBD1 matches 7 bases. J lost 4 bases, V lost 0 bases, and 2 bases had no gene match. Germline V gene lookup returns CDR1 MGHRA and CDR2 YSYEKL. This CDR3 is 14 amino acids long. CDR3 nucleotides: TGCGCCAGCAGCCAAGATCACAGGGGCACTGAAGCTTTCTTT. This translates into CASSQDHRGTEAFF.

The V and J genes are TRBV5-1 and TRBJ2-5; D is possibly TRBD1 (5 bases). The CDR3 is 14 residues long. The V end lost 2 bases, the J end lost 2 bases, and 10 bases lay between the germline ends. CDR1 is SGHRS, CDR2 YFSETQ, per germline. This CDR3 reads CASSFQGLQETQYF. Here the CDR3 DNA reads TGCGCCAGCAGCTTCCAGGGTCTACAAGAGACCCAGTACTTC.

This chain links TRBV28 with TRBJ1-6; 11 bases are a match to TRBD1. The germline gives CDR1 MDHEN, CDR2 SYDVKM. The CDR3 runs to 17 residues. V shed 3 bases, J shed 6 bases, and the junction held 7 bases outside the gene matches. The CDR3 DNA reads TGTGCCAGCAGTTTGTGGGGGGACAGGGGGATTAATTCACCCCTCCACTTT. It codes for CASSLWGDRGINSPLHF.

This chain uses TRBV6-6 with TRBJ2-1, with a weak D call TRBD1 (6 bases). Trimming shortened V by 8 bases and J by 6 bases, and 17 bases separated the two germline ends. The CDR3 loop spans 14 amino acids. Germline CDR1 is MNHNY and CDR2 is SVGAGI (reference sequence). The CDR3 coding sequence is TGTGCCAGCGGTAAGGGGGTAACTTCCAATGAGCAGTTCTTC. It is translated as CASGKGVTSNEQFF.

The CDR3 loop reads CSASGAGRELHEQYF. The CDR3 DNA is TGCAGTGCTAGTGGGGCAGGGCGGGAACTGCACGAGCAGTACTTC. The V call is TRBV20-1, the J call TRBJ2-7; a possible D gene is TRBD2 (6 bases). Per the germline V gene, CDR1 is DFQATT and CDR2 is SNEGSKA (reference sequence). The CDR3 length is 15 residues. V was pared by 3 bases and J by 5 bases, with 20 bases between.

V usage is TRBV7-7 and J usage is TRBJ2-5, with a possible D match to TRBD1 (6 bases). The V gene's germline CDR1 is SSHAT and CDR2 FNYEAQ (reference sequence). This CDR3 comprises 15 residues. The V end lost 5 bases, the J end lost 2 bases, and 15 bases lay between the germline ends. CDR3 in amino acids: CASSPQGNMQETQYF. CDR3 DNA: TGTGCCAGCAGCCCCCAGGGGAATATGCAAGAGACCCAGTACTTC.

This rearrangement joins TRBV12-3 or TRBV12-4 to TRBJ2-5; D is uncertain. Trimming cost V 5 bases and J 0 bases, with 7 bases left between them. The CDR3 totals 13 residues. This CDR3 is CASSKRHQETQYF. The CDR3 nucleotides are TGTGCCAGCAGTAAGCGTCACCAAGAGACCCAGTACTTC.

This chain connects TRBV3-1 (or the pseudogene TRBV3-2) to TRBJ2-7; D assignment may be TRBD1 or TRBD2 (9 bases each). This CDR3 is 19 amino acids long. The V end lost 6 bases, the J end lost 4 bases, and 31 bases lay between the germline ends. The germline V gene has CDR1 LGHDT and CDR2 YNNKEL (reference sequence). CDR3 sequence (DNA): TGTGCCAGCAGTCAGCCGGGACAGGGTAAAGGCGGGAGGGGTTACGAGCAGTACTTC. Translation: CASSQPGQGKGGRGYEQYF.